This TCR beta chain is drawn from a study of cytomegalovirus exposure and HLA in healthy donors (dated by TCRdb to 2016 to 2017). With respect to the entire study: According to an earlier analysis of around 600 of the donors, 200 million or so T cells yielded roughly 110 million unique TCR beta sequences and less than 300 Gb of sequence data. Donor age, sex, ethnicity and CMV serostatus were collected together with the repertoire data. Across about 370 genotyped donors of the cohort, an average of 235,054 unique TCR beta nucleotide sequences per donor were sequenced, and roughly a sixth of those sequences were non-productive. The study was designed to test whether signatures of past pathogen exposure could be identified by cataloging public T cell receptors. Typing coverage differed by locus: A, B, C, DRB1 and DQB1 were typed in about 620-630 donors, DQA1 in about 500, DPA1 in over 600, and DPB1 in about 450. The study used immunosequencing to profile the T cell repertoires of 666 subjects and linked those repertoires to cytomegalovirus serostatus. In a later analysis, previously published TCR beta repertoires from 550 to 750 donors were re-analyzed and high-resolution HLA genotyping was added so that TCR occurrence patterns could be studied. To predict cytomegalovirus infection status, the study combined high-throughput TCR immunosequencing, statistical association of individual TCRs with disease status, and machine learning. Roughly 300 gigabases of sequencing data and around 85 million unique TCR sequences made up an early release that covered about 640 HLA-typed donors. Every discovery cohort repertoire had been produced on one sequencing platform. Four to six DR-DQ haplotypes were handled as single units for association and clustering, since linkage in the cohort was strong. Genome-wide SNP genotypes for about 60% of the roughly 700 donors were used in a later genetic analysis, which treated that subset as a discovery cohort. Rather than drawing on any new phenotypic data, the later analysis identified candidate immune exposures from TCR beta sequences and the way those sequences occurred across donors. Besides the first cohort of under 700 subjects, a separate validation cohort made up of around 120 different subjects was used. HLA typing included class I and class II loci at four-digit resolution. In an earlier analysis of 587 of the donors, high-throughput TCR beta sequencing was used to judge whether each TCR beta V gene segment behaved as functional or pseudogenic. Among the roughly 400 genotyped donors, around 81% belonged to the genetic ancestry cluster associated with self-reported Caucasian donors. Study-wide conclusions, independent of this receptor: A total of fewer than 200 TCR beta chains were listed by the study as associated with cytomegalovirus. Compared with equally common non-associated chains, HLA-associated TCR beta chains in a later analysis were more clonally expanded and had lower generation probabilities. In both the original and validation cohorts, the classifier was reported to diagnose cytomegalovirus status with high specificity and sensitivity. Because some donors lacked HLA typing at each locus, the association tests relied only on the typed subset. In an earlier analysis of several hundred of the donors, most TCR beta V segments were observed in productive rearrangements about 90% or about 30% of the time, broadly matching IMGT annotations. The cohort was sequenced for TCR beta chains only, and without alpha or paired-chain data the features that could be detected were limited. Sequencing depth was assumed to be roughly uniform across donors in the presence/absence analyses, though that assumption may not hold. According to a later analysis, parvovirus B19, influenza, CMV and Epstein-Barr virus appeared linked to several top co-occurrence clusters. Linkage disequilibrium might explain the correlated functional status among segregating V segments, but an unknown experimental factor could not be ruled out. CMV serostatus was the only immune exposure information available for the cohort. According to the authors, the approach could potentially be generalized to other disease states and immunological phenotypes. Because counts were too low, roughly 16 rarely observed V segments, including chromosome 9 orphons, were excluded from the earlier analysis of around 640 of the donors. Some IMGT-functional V segments, including TRBV6-2 and TRBV6-3, could not be told apart with the 87-base-pair reads, so those segments were excluded. A further reported finding was that TCR beta sequences accurately predicted the HLA-A and HLA-B alleles for most subjects in the first cohort. Assigning TCR associations to individual alleles was difficult when HLA alleles, especially DR and DQ, strongly co-occurred. V-gene and J-gene trimming of TCR beta chains was associated with a missense DCLRE1C variant in a later genetic analysis, and the association was replicated in an independent cohort. In a later analysis, the rate of TCR association differed among HLA loci, with DRB1 alleles having the most associated TCRs and HLA-C alleles having the fewest. In a later analysis, 16,951 TCR beta sequences were associated with specific HLA alleles at a false discovery rate of 0.05. Compared with the roughly 670-donor mean, donors in an Asian-associated ancestry cluster had fewer N-insertions in productive TCRs, according to a later genetic analysis. A later analysis found that most CMV-associated TCR beta chains appeared HLA-restricted, with HLA associations seemingly driven largely by CMV exposure. While some public TCRs were present in many individuals, most TCR sequences turned up only very rarely across donors. A cluster of highly shared sequence variants was judged likely to represent a technical artifact of the sequencing pipeline. In vitro tests confirmed that three of the cytomegalovirus-associated TCR beta chains recognize cytomegalovirus antigens.

At the junction V is shortened by 2 bases and J by 1 base, with 5 bases in between. As encoded in the germline V gene (reference sequence), CDR1 is MNHEY while CDR2 is SMNVEV. The CDR3, cysteine through phenylalanine, is 13 amino acids long. The kept DNA is CDR3 alone, 39 bases in frame from the first base. As to this clone: No cognate antigen has been identified for it. Qualities for individual bases were not recorded, and no much larger clone is one base off.

In total, approximately 700 healthy bone marrow donors made up the cohort. All cohort members were sampled while nominally healthy, although unrecorded immune exposures were likely present. The donor tested CMV seropositive, placing the donor among the 250 to 350 seropositive members of the cohort. Each donor provided a peripheral blood sample, and peripheral blood mononuclear cells were used for TCR beta sequencing. Genomic DNA extraction from the blood cell samples was performed with the Qiagen DNeasy Blood Extraction Kit. The receptor library was made with the immunoSEQ multiplex PCR assay. A mixture of 60 forward primers for TCR Vbeta segments and 13 reverse primers for TCR Jbeta segments was used in the multiplex PCR. Amplification of the CDR3 region of rearranged TCR beta genes was performed with a multiplex PCR assay on genomic DNA. Amplified TCR beta libraries were sequenced as 87-base-pair reads on the Illumina HiSeq System. Processing in the source paper ran as follows. A later analysis tallied about 77 million unique TCR beta chains across the approximately 670 repertoires, and around 10 million of those chains were shared by two or more donors. To remove PCR and sequencing errors, raw reads were error-corrected and collapsed into unique sequences using a nearest-neighbor algorithm that merged closely related sequences. V, D and J gene segments were assigned by aligning CDR3 sequences to IMGT reference sequences. For a sequence to be retained, a match of at least six nucleotides to both a V gene segment and a J gene segment was required. A rearrangement counted as productive if the CDR3 had no stop codons and remained in frame with V and J, and every other rearrangement counted as non-productive. Following IMGT convention, CDR3 was defined as the stretch from the second conserved V-encoded cysteine to the conserved J-encoded phenylalanine. The earlier analysis of some 580 of the donors excluded any sequence lacking an unambiguous match to a single V gene segment. An earlier analysis of 550 to 650 of the donors classified V segments as functional when productive rearrangements were above 56.7% and as segregating when the standard deviation between donors was above 5%. A statistical classification framework was built to diagnose cytomegalovirus status from the catalog of TCR beta chain sequences. A later analysis assigned V and J genes by comparing TCR nucleotide sequences with IMGT/GENE-DB human TR gene sequences. In a later analysis, CDR3 sequences and most-parsimonious VDJ recombination scenarios were assigned using the TCRdist pipeline. In a later analysis, each TCR beta chain was defined by its CDR3 amino acid sequence together with its V-gene family, and reads lacking a unique V-gene family were excluded. A later analysis removed 500 to 650 highly shared, low-generation-probability nucleotide sequences to deal with suspected cross-contamination and a sequencing artifact. In a later analysis, a clonal expansion index was calculated for each public chain from normalized within-repertoire ranks of inferred template counts. In a later analysis, generation probabilities were computed using a VDJ recombination model fitted to out-of-frame rearrangements, and the results were checked against IGoR. Hypergeometric tests were used in a later analysis to score TCR-TCR, TCR-HLA and TCR-CMV co-occurrence, with a repertoire-size bias correction applied to the TCR pairs. To estimate false discovery rates, a later analysis permuted the HLA or CMV assignments 20 times. In a later analysis, co-occurring TCRs were grouped with DBSCAN, and TCRdist sequence similarity was added when clustering was performed within HLA-allele-positive subsets. Co-occurrence clustering excluded repertoires with fewer than 30,000 or more than 120,000 public chains, plus five with anomalous nucleotide sharing. Held by TCRdb, this immuneACCESS table contains in-frame sequences only and omits some clones. Under half of the omission traces to an unresolved V gene where checked; the cause of the rest is unknown. The D gene and trimming were derived from the DNA, and the V and J assignments and clone size from that table. For this sample there are 30,000 to 40,000 clones; roughly 60% appear just once. The ten largest clones represent around 23% of the sample.

The chain was built from TRBV27 and TRBJ2-5; the D gene identity is not certain. The specimen was PBMCs. This receptor was taken from a man aged 50-60 years in good health and CMV-seropositive. The CDR3 loop reads CASSLRGQETQYF. The bases are TGTGCCAGCAGTTTAAGAGGCCAAGAGACCCAGTACTTC.